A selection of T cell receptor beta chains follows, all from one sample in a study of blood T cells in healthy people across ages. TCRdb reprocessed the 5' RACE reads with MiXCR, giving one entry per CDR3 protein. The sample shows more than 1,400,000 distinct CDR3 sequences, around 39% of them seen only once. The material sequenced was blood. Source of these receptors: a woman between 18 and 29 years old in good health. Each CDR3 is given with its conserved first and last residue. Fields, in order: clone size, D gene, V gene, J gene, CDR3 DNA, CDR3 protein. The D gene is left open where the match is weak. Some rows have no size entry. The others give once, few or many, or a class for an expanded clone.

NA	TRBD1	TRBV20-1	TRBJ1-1	TGCAGTGCTAGCAACAGGGGGCTTACTGAAGCTTTCTTT	CSASNRGLTEAFF
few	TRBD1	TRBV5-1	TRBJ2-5	TGCGCCAGCAGCTTAATCGGGACAGGGGATGAGACCCAGTACTTC	CASSLIGTGDETQYF
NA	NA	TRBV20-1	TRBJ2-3	TGCAGTGTACGTGTCCTCACAGATACGCAGTATTTT	CSVRVLTDTQYF
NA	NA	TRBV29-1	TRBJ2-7	TGCAGCGTTGATTCCAGCGGCTCCTACGAGCAGTACTTC	CSVDSSGSYEQYF
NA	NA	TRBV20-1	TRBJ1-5	TGCAGTGCTAGAGTGGAAGGCACGGGGGGGCAGCCCCAGCATTTT	CSARVEGTGGQPQHF
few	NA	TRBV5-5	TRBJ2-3	TGTGCCAGCAGTTTAGATTTAGAGGAAACAGATACGCAGTATTTT	CASSLDLEETDTQYF
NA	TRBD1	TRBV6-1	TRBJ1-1	TGTGCCAGCAGACCAAGACAGGGGGCGGACACTGAAGCTTTCTTT	CASRPRQGADTEAFF
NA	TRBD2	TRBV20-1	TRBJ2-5	TGCAGTGCTAGAGATTTATTGGGCCTAGCGGGGGTCCAAGAGACCCAGTACTTC	CSARDLLGLAGVQETQYF
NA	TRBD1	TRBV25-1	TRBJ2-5	TGTGCCAGCAGTAGGCTACAGGGGAAGCAGGAGACCCAGTACTTC	CASSRLQGKQETQYF
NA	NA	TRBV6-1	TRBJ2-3	TGTGCCAGCAGTGAACGGGCAGGGCCAGATACGCAGTATTTT	CASSERAGPDTQYF
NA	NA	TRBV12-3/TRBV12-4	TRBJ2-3	TGTGCCAGCAGCCTCACGGGAGCCCCGGGTACGCAGTATTTT	CASSLTGAPGTQYF
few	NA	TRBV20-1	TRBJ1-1	TGCAGTGCCCGACCCCGTGGGGGCATGAACACTGAAGCTTTCTTT	CSARPRGGMNTEAFF
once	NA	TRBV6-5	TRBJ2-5	TGTGCCAGCAGTTGCTCAGGGATGAAAGAGACCCAGTACTTC	CASSCSGMKETQYF
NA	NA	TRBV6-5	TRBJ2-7	TGTGCCAGCACGGGGTGGGGAACCTACGAGCAGTACTTC	CASTGWGTYEQYF
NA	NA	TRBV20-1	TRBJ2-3	TGCAGTGCTAGACCTCTCACGCCCGCGGGGGCCACAGATACGCAGTATTTT	CSARPLTPAGATDTQYF
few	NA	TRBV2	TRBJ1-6	TGTGCCAGCAGTGAATGGGAGGATTCACCCCTCCACTTT	CASSEWEDSPLHF
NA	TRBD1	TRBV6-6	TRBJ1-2	TGTGCCAGCAGGACCTTGGGACAGACTATTAACTATGGCTACACCTTC	CASRTLGQTINYGYTF
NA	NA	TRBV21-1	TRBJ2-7	TGTGCCAGCAGCAAAGGGTTGGGTAGGGGAGTGCTACGATGGCAGTACTTC	CASSKGLGRGVLRWQYF
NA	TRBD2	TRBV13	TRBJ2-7	TGTGCCAGCAGCTTATGGACTAGCCCCTACGAGCAGTACTTC	CASSLWTSPYEQYF
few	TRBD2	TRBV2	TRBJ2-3	TGTGCCAGCAGCGGGCTAGCGGGGACAGCTAGCACAGATACGCAGTATTTT	CASSGLAGTASTDTQYF
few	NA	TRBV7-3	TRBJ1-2	TGTGCCAGCAGCTTTTTCCCCGGGGATGGCTACACCTTC	CASSFFPGDGYTF
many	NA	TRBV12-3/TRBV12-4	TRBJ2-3	TGTGCCAGCATCCTGCGGGATACGCAGTATTTT	CASILRDTQYF
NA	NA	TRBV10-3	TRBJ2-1	TGTGCCATCAATCGACAGGAGGACAATGAGCAGTTCTTC	CAINRQEDNEQFF
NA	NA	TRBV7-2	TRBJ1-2	TGTGCCGGGAGCGACGGGGGAAATAACTATGGCTACACCTTC	CAGSDGGNNYGYTF
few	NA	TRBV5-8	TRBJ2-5	TGTGCCAGCCTGGACGGGCTAGCTTCAGAGACCCAGTACTTC	CASLDGLASETQYF
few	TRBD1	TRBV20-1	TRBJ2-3	TGCAGTGCTAGAGATGGCAGGGGGCAAGATACGCAGTATTTT	CSARDGRGQDTQYF
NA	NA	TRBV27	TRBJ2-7	TGTGCCAGCAGTTGGTCGGGGGCAGGGTTCTACGAGCAGTACTTC	CASSWSGAGFYEQYF